The 21 T cell receptor beta chains reported below all come from one sample, sequenced in a study of T cells in Graves' hyperthyroidism and ophthalmopathy (dated 2019 in TCRdb). The library relied on multiplex PCR. This sample was sequenced with an Illumina HiSeq 2000. TCR beta CDR3 regions were amplified from RNA transcripts. A first-round RT-PCR of the TCR CDR3 used the HTBI primer set with the Qiagen OneStep RT-PCR kit. The public sequencing data were trimmed at Q25 with fastp and processed into clonotypes with MiXCR by TCRdb, which kept only in-frame beta chains. Rows with one shared CDR3 protein collapse into an entry with the most common genes and DNA. This sample is represented by approximately 620,000 distinct CDR3 sequences; 16% of them were singletons. Jointly, the top ten make up approximately 3.5% of the sample. Sample: blood. The receptors stem from a woman aged 40 to 50 with Graves' ophthalmopathy.

Ten or more counts support this clonotype. The chain has TRBV11-2 and TRBJ2-5; a possible D gene is TRBD2 (5 bases). Trimming removed 0 bases at V and 2 bases at J, with 13 bases between. The CDR3 is 16 amino acids. CDR1 and CDR2 (germline): SGHAT, FQNNGV. CDR3 nucleotide sequence: TGTGCCAGCAGCTTAGATCGTTGGGGAGTGCAAGAGACCCAGTACTTC. Translation: CASSLDRWGVQETQYF. Together with reference TRBV11-2 and TRBJ2-5, the CDR3 gives the full variable domain: EAGVAQSPRYKIIEKRQSVAFWCNPISGHATLYWYQQILGQGPKLLIQFQNNGVVDDSQLPKDRFSAERLKGVDSTLKIQPAKLEDSAVYLCASSLDRWGVQETQYFGPGTRLLVL.

This clonotype was counted at least ten times. The chain joins TRBV5-5 to TRBJ2-5; no definite D call. This CDR3 comprises 14 residues. V lost 2 bases and J 5 bases, leaving 13 bases between the germline ends. Germline CDR1 SGHKS, CDR2 YYEKEE (reference sequence). CDR3 sequence (DNA): TGTGCCAGCAGCTTTGGGCCCCTCGGGGAGACCCAGTACTTC. It yields the protein CASSFGPLGETQYF.

J is TRBJ2-1 and V is TRBV29-1; 7 nucleotides align to TRBD1. From germline, CDR1 is SQVTM and CDR2 ANQGSEA. The trim removed 5 bases at V and 1 base at J, leaving 2 bases unmatched. The CDR3 is 13 amino acids. This chain's CDR3 is CSVLDRSYNEQFF. The DNA for the CDR3 is TGCAGCGTTCTGGACAGGTCCTACAATGAGCAGTTCTTC.

This clonotype occurred a few times. This chain's CDR3 is CASGPLALGTGELFF. The CDR3 DNA reads TGTGCCAGCGGCCCCCTAGCGTTGGGCACCGGGGAGCTGTTTTTT. The chain recombines TRBV7-9 with TRBJ2-2; tentatively, D is TRBD2 (6 bases). The V end lost 8 bases, the J end lost 4 bases, and 17 bases lay between the germline ends. The CDR3 is 15 residues long. Germline lookup yields CDR1 SEHNR and CDR2 FQNEAQ (reference sequence).

This clonotype was seen a few times. The chain combines TRBV30 with TRBJ1-3, with TRBD1 as a possible D gene (5 bases). CDR3 size: 18 residues. The V gene lost 2 bases and the J gene lost 2 bases, with 22 bases spanning the gap. CDR1 GTSNPN and CDR2 SVGIG come from the germline V gene (reference sequence). This chain's CDR3 is CAWSSLAILGDPGNTIYF. The CDR3 DNA reads TGTGCCTGGAGTTCCCTCGCCATTCTGGGGGATCCTGGAAACACCATATATTTT.

The chain has TRBV25-1 and TRBJ2-7; 8 bases are shared with TRBD2. The CDR3 covers 16 residues. V was clipped by 3 bases and J by 3 bases; unmatched bases: 10. Per germline, CDR1 MGHDK and CDR2 SYGVNS. The CDR3 DNA sequence: TGTGCCAGCAGTGACAGTGGGCGGGGGGCGTTCTACGAGCAGTACTTC. Its translation is CASSDSGRGAFYEQYF.

The CDR3 sequence: CASSLQGAEQPQHF. Written as DNA, the CDR3 is TGTGCCAGCAGCTTACAGGGGGCAGAGCAGCCCCAGCATTTT. This sequence joins TRBV5-6 and TRBJ1-5; TRBD1 agrees at 9 bases. The germline V gene encodes CDR1 SGHDT and CDR2 YYEEEE. The CDR3 is made up of 14 amino acids. The V gene end was trimmed by 2 bases and the J gene end by 7 bases; junction bases not matched to a gene: 4.

This clonotype was seen a few times. CDR3 protein: CASRPGTSAEQYF. The CDR3 DNA sequence: TGTGCCAGCAGACCCGGGACTAGCGCCGAGCAGTACTTC. This chain joins TRBV3-1 and TRBJ2-7; 10 bases fit TRBD2. Trimming at V came to 6 bases and at J to 6 bases, leaving 5 bases not matched to a gene. CDR3 length equals 13 residues. The germline V gene has CDR1 LGHDT and CDR2 YNNKEL (reference sequence).

This clonotype was recorded at least ten times. V usage is TRBV20-1 and J usage is TRBJ2-1; 12 bases align to TRBD2. The germline V gene encodes CDR1 DFQATT and CDR2 SNEGSKA (reference sequence). V dropped 5 bases and J dropped 7; count of bases not matched to a gene: 9. The CDR3 runs 15 residues. As DNA, the CDR3 is TGCAGTGCTCCGCCCCGGACTAGCGGGATAAATGAGCAGTTCTTC. Amino acid sequence: CSAPPRTSGINEQFF.

The chain uses TRBV5-1 and TRBJ1-1, with TRBD1 matching over 8 bases. The CDR3 is 15 residues long. V gave up 0 bases and J gave up 4 bases; unmatched junction bases: 5. CDR1 is SGHRS and CDR2 is YFSETQ in the germline V gene. The CDR3 here is CASSLGTGRITEAFF. The CDR3 DNA is TGCGCCAGCAGCTTGGGGACAGGGAGAATCACTGAAGCTTTCTTT.

Regarding this clonotype: One junction end disagrees with the germline gene, perhaps due to a read error. The chain couples TRBV7-9 to TRBJ1-1; the D is unclear. CDR1 SEHNR and CDR2 FQNEAQ come from the germline V gene (reference sequence). CDR3 length: 11 residues. The CDR3 DNA reads as TGTGCCCGCAGCCCGGATACTGAAGCTTTCTTT. Translation: CARSPDTEAFF.

This clonotype was recorded a few times. The chain employs TRBV5-1 and TRBJ1-1, with D uncertain. Trimming took 4 bases from V and 1 from J, leaving 14 bases between them. The length of the CDR3 is 15 residues. Germline V gene sequence: CDR1 SGHRS, CDR2 YFSETQ. This CDR3 reads CASSPVWAGNTEAFF. The CDR3 nucleotides are TGCGCCAGCAGCCCGGTTTGGGCAGGGAACACTGAAGCTTTCTTT.

This clonotype was seen ten or more times. This chain joins TRBV30 and TRBJ2-5, with a weak D call TRBD2 (6 bases). The CDR3 is 14 amino acids. Germline CDR1 and CDR2: GTSNPN and SVGIG (reference sequence). V shed 1 base and J shed 4 bases, with 13 bases lying between them. Here the CDR3 DNA reads TGTGCCTGGAGTGGTTTCGGAGGGAGAGAGACCCAGTACTTC. Protein: CAWSGFGGRETQYF.

The V call is TRBV5-5, the J call TRBJ2-7; D gene ambiguous. Germline V CDR1 and CDR2: SGHKS, YYEKEE (reference sequence). V was clipped by 4 bases and J by 2 bases, with 10 bases between them. The CDR3 consists of 13 residues. The chain's CDR3 is CASSRDLAYEQYF. In DNA form, the CDR3 reads TGTGCCAGCAGCCGTGACCTTGCCTACGAGCAGTACTTC.

V usage is TRBV4-1 and J usage is TRBJ1-6; unclear D gene. In germline, CDR1 is MGHRA, CDR2 YSYEKL. V was pared by 4 bases and J by 9 bases, with 16 bases between. This CDR3 region has 15 residues. In nucleotides, the CDR3 is TGCGCCAGCAGCCCCCAAGAGTTACTACTTTCACCCCTCCACTTT. Protein product: CASSPQELLLSPLHF.

This clonotype was observed a handful of times. A read error may be the cause here, since a much bigger clone is one base away. V gene TRBV7-8 combines with J gene TRBJ2-5; weak D call: TRBD2 (6 bases). The CDR3 covers 14 residues. Trimming pared 5 bases from V and 4 bases from J, leaving 14 bases between. In germline, CDR1 is SGHVS, CDR2 FQNEAQ. The CDR3 nucleotides are TGTGCCAGCAGCCGGGGGTGGAGGACAGAGACCCAGTACTTC. It yields the protein CASSRGWRTETQYF.

This clonotype has at least ten counts. For the CDR3, the DNA is TGTGCCAGCAGACGATTCCAAGCGGGAATCCAAGAGACCCAGTACTTC. Residues: CASRRFQAGIQETQYF. The chain carries TRBV11-2 and TRBJ2-5; TRBD2 matches 7 bases. The CDR3 sequence is 16 residues long. CDR1 is SGHAT, CDR2 FQNNGV, per germline. The trim removed 6 bases at V and 1 base at J, leaving 11 bases unmatched.

In this sample, this clonotype turned up many times. The chain links TRBV7-9 to TRBJ1-4, with 8 bases lining up with TRBD1. From germline, CDR1 is SEHNR and CDR2 FQNEAQ (reference sequence). Losses at the gene ends were 4 bases for V and 3 bases for J; bases not matched to a gene: 1. CDR3 size: 14 residues. CDR3 in amino acids: CASSSTGANEKLFF. The CDR3 DNA sequence: TGTGCCAGCAGCTCGACAGGGGCTAATGAAAAACTGTTTTTT. The full variable domain, in which reference TRBV7-9 and TRBJ1-4 provide the parts outside the CDR3, is DTGVSQNPRHKITKRGQNVTFRCDPISEHNRLYWYRQTLGQGPEFLTYFQNEAQLEKSRLLSDRFSAERPKGSFSTLEIQRTEQGDSAMYLCASSSTGANEKLFFGSGTQLSVL.

This clonotype was recorded at least ten times. This chain joins TRBV7-2 and TRBJ2-7, with D possibly being TRBD1 or TRBD2 (5 bases each). Trimming took 1 base from V and 5 from J, leaving 12 bases between them. This CDR3 spans 14 amino acids. Germline CDR1 SGHTA, CDR2 FQGNSA. The CDR3 here is CASSLGRGFNEQYF. Written as DNA, the CDR3 is TGTGCCAGCAGCTTAGGTCGGGGCTTCAACGAGCAGTACTTC.

This clonotype has only a few counts. V and J are TRBV7-9 and TRBJ2-5; 9 nucleotides match TRBD2. V was pared by 5 bases and J by 2 bases, with 6 bases of the junction left unmatched. The V gene's germline CDR1 is SEHNR and CDR2 FQNEAQ (reference sequence). This CDR3 has 15 amino acids. The CDR3, as DNA: TGTGCCAGCAGCCGGGACCTAGCGGGGCAAGAGACCCAGTACTTC. As protein: CASSRDLAGQETQYF.

This sequence joins TRBV28 and TRBJ2-5; TRBD2 aligns across 10 bases. The CDR3 consists of 15 residues. The germline gives CDR1 MDHEN, CDR2 SYDVKM. V gave up 7 bases and J gave up 5 bases; unmatched junction bases: 10. DNA for the CDR3: TGTGCCAGCACTCCTCGAGCTAGCGGGAGTGAGACCCAGTACTTC. Protein product: CASTPRASGSETQYF. The full variable domain, with the rest looked up from reference TRBV28 and TRBJ2-5, is DVKVTQSSRYLVKRTGEKVFLECVQDMDHENMFWYRQDPGLGLRLIYFSYDVKMKEKGDIPEGYSVSREKKERFSLILESASTNQTSMYLCASTPRASGSETQYFGPGTRLLVL.